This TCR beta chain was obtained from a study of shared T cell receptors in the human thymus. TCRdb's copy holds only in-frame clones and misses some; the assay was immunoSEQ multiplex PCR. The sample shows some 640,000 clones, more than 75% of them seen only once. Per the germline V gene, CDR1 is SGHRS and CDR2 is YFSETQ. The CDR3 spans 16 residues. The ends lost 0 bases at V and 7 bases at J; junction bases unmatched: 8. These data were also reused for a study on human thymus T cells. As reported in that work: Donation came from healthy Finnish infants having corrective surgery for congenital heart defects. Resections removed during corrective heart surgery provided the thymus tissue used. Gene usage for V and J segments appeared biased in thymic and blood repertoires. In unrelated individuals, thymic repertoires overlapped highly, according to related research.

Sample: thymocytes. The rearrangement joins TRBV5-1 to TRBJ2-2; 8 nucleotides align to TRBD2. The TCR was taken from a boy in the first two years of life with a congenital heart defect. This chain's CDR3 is CASSLDAGGRGGELFF. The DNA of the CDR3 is TGCGCCAGCAGCTTGGATGCGGGAGGACGTGGCGGGGAGCTGTTTTTT.